This entry lists 5 T cell receptor beta chains sequenced from one sample in a study of blood T cell repertoires in COVID-19. The method was immunoSEQ multiplex PCR; TCRdb's version includes in-frame clones alone and lacks a portion of them. The sample shows around 25,000 clones, around 72% of them seen only once. Sequencing was performed on peripheral blood. The receptors shown here come from a woman of 80 years or more with acute or convalescent COVID-19.

This clone was detected only a few times. The J gene is TRBJ2-7, the V gene TRBV19; no clear D gene. Germline CDR1 and CDR2: LNHDA and SQIVND (reference sequence). CDR3 length: 13 residues. Between the trimmed V and J ends, which lost 0 bases and 12 bases, there was a span of 15 bases. In DNA, the CDR3 is TGTGCCAGTAGTATAGACCTCTTGACAACCCGGTACTTC. Amino acid sequence: CASSIDLLTTRYF.

The genes are TRBV5-1 and TRBJ1-4; perhaps TRBD1 as D (6 bases). Germline V gene lookup returns CDR1 SGHRS and CDR2 YFSETQ. V gave up 1 base and J gave up 7 bases, with 14 bases separating them. This CDR3 is built from 15 residues. CDR3 region: CASSLYGGSSEKLFF. The CDR3, as DNA: TGCGCCAGCAGCTTGTATGGGGGCTCAAGTGAAAAACTGTTTTTT.

The V and J genes are TRBV5-1 and TRBJ2-2; 10 bases map to TRBD2. Germline V gene data show CDR1 as SGHRS and CDR2 as YFSETQ. The CDR3 sequence is 15 residues long. Trimming cost V 0 bases and J 7 bases; bases outside gene matches: 3. The CDR3 nucleotides read TGCGCCAGCAGCTTGGGTCTAGCGGGAGTCGGGGAGCTGTTTTTT. It yields the protein CASSLGLAGVGELFF.

The chain joins TRBV25-1 to TRBJ1-2; D gene unclear. The CDR3 is 13 residues long. In germline, CDR1 is MGHDK, CDR2 SYGVNS. The germline V and J ends were trimmed by 6 bases and 4 bases, with 12 bases remaining between them. In DNA, the CDR3 is TGTGCCAGCAGCGCGGGCGGGCTCTATGGCTACACCTTC. Its translation: CASSAGGLYGYTF.

The chain carries TRBV9 and TRBJ2-3; 11 bases are a match to TRBD1. The V gene end was trimmed by 4 bases and the J gene end by 4 bases; junction bases not matched to a gene: 5. Germline CDR1 and CDR2: SGDLS and YYNGEE. This CDR3 has 15 amino acids. The CDR3 coding sequence is TGTGCCAGCAGCCCTCGGACAGGGGGCGCAGATACGCAGTATTTT. Translated, it gives CASSPRTGGADTQYF. The variable domain in full, with the rest retrieved from reference TRBV9 and TRBJ2-3, is DSGVTQTPKHLITATGQRVTLRCSPRSGDLSVYWYQQSLDQGLQFLIQYYNGEERAKGNILERFSAQQFPDLHSELNLSSLELGDSALYFCASSPRTGGADTQYFGPGTRLTVL.